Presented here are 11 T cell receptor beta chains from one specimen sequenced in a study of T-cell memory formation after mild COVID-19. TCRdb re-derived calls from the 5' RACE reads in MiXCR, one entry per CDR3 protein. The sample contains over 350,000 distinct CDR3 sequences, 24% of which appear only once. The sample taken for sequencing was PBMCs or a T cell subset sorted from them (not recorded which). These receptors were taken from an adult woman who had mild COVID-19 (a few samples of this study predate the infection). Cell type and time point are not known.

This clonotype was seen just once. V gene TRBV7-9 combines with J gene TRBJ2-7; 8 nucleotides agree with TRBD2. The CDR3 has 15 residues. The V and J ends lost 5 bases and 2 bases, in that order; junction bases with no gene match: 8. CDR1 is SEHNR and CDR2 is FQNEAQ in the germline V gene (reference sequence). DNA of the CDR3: TGTGCCAGCAGCCCTACCGGGGGGGCCGCCTACGAGCAGTACTTC. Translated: CASSPTGGAAYEQYF.

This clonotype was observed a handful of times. CDR3 in amino acids: CASRLDSPSTDTQYF. In nucleotides, the CDR3 is TGTGCCAGCAGGTTAGACAGCCCGAGCACAGATACGCAGTATTTT. The chain has TRBV6-5 and TRBJ2-3, with D possibly TRBD1 on 5 matching bases. This CDR3 is 15 amino acids long. The germline gives CDR1 MNHEY, CDR2 SVGAGI. V lost 6 bases to trimming and J lost 0 bases, with 13 bases between them.

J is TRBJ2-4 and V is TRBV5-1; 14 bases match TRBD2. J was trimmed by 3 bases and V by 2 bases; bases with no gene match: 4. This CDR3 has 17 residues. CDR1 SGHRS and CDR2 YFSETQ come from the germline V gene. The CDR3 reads CASSFRLAGGGKNIQYF. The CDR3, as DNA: TGCGCCAGCAGCTTTCGACTAGCGGGAGGGGGCAAAAACATTCAGTACTTC.

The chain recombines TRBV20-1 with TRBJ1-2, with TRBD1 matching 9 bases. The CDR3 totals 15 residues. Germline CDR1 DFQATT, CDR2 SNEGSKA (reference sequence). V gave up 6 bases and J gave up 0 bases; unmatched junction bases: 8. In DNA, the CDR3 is TGCAGTGCCCGGGACAGGGAGAAGGCTAACTATGGCTACACCTTC. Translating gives CSARDREKANYGYTF.

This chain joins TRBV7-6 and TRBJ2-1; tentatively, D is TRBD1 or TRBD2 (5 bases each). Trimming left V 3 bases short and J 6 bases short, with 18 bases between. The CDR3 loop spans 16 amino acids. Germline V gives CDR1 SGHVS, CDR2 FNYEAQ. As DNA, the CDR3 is TGTGCCAGCAGCTTTTGGGTGGGAGCCGACAGCAATGAGCAGTTCTTC. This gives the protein CASSFWVGADSNEQFF.

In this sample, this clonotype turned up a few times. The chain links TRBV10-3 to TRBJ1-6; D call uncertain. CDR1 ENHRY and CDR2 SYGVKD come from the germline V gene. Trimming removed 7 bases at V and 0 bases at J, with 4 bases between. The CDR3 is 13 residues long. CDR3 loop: CAITSSYNSPLHF. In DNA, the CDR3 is TGTGCCATCACTAGCTCCTATAATTCACCCCTCCACTTT.

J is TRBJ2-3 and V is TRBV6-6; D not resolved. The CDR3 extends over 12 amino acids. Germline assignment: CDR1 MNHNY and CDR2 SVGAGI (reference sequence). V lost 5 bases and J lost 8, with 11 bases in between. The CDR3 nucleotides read TGTGCCAGCAGTGCGATACGTGGTACGCAGTATTTT. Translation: CASSAIRGTQYF.

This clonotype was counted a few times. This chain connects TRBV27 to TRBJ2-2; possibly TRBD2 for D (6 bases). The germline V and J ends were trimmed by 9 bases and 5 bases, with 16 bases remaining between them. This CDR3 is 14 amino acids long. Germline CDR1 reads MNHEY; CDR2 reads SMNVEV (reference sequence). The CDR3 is CASTRRDRTGELFF. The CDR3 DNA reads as TGTGCCAGTACGCGGCGGGATCGGACCGGGGAGCTGTTTTTT.

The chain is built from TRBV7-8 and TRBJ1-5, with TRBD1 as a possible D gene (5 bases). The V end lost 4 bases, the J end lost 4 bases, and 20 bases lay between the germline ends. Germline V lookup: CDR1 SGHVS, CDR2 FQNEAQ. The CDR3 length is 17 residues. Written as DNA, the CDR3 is TGTGCCAGCAGCTGGCCCCCGCGAGGGACCGGTAATCAGCCCCAGCATTTT. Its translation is CASSWPPRGTGNQPQHF.

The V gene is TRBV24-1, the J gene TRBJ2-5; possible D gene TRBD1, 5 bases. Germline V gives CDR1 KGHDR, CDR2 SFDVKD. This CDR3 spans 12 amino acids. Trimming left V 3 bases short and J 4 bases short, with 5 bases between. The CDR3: CATSDGAETQYF. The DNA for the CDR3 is TGTGCCACCAGTGATGGGGCAGAGACCCAGTACTTC.

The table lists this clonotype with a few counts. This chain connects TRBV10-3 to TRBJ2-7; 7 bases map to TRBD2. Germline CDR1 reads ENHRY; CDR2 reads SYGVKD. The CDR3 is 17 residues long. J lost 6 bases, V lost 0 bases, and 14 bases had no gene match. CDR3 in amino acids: CAISESSGVRILVEQYF. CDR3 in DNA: TGTGCCATCAGTGAGTCGAGCGGGGTACGGATCCTTGTCGAGCAGTACTTC.